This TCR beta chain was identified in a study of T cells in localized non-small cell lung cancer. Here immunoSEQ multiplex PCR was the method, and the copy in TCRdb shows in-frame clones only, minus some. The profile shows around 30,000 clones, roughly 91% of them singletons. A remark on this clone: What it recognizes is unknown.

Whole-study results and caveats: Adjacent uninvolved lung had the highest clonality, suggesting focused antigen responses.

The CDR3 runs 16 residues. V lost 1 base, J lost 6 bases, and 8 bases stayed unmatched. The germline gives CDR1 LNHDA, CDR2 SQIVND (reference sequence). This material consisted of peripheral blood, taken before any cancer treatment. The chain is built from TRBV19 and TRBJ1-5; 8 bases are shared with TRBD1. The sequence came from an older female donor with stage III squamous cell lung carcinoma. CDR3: CASSIVGAGGLQPQHF. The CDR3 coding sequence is TGTGCCAGTAGTATAGTTGGGGCAGGGGGCCTTCAGCCCCAGCATTTT.